A selection of T cell receptor beta chains follows, all from one sample in a study of T cells in Graves' hyperthyroidism and ophthalmopathy. TCRdb recomputed calls from the multiplex PCR reads with MiXCR, one row per CDR3 protein. In the table there are approximately 610,000 distinct CDR3 sequences, 16% of which are singletons. Sequencing was done on a sample of blood. The origin of the receptors is a woman aged 18-30 years with Graves' hyperthyroidism. CDR3s include the opening cysteine and the closing phenylalanine or tryptophan. Fields, in order: clone size, D gene, V gene, J gene, CDR3 DNA, CDR3 protein. D genes are given only for firm matches. Clone size is not always given. Where it is, it says once, few, many or a class for expanded clones.

abundance: NA
d_gene: TRBD1
v_gene: TRBV2
j_gene: TRBJ1-5
CDR3nt: TGTGCCAGCACCCGGGAAGGGACAGGGGAGCATTTT
CDR3aa: CASTREGTGEHF

abundance: few
d_gene: NA
v_gene: TRBV12-3/TRBV12-4
j_gene: TRBJ2-1
CDR3nt: TGTGCCAGCAGTTTATATAGAAATGAGCAGTTCTTC
CDR3aa: CASSLYRNEQFF

abundance: few
d_gene: TRBD1
v_gene: TRBV4-2
j_gene: TRBJ1-6
CDR3nt: TGTGCCAGCAGCCATCTTGGGACAGGGGGTGTCAGATCCTATAATTCACCCCTCCACTTT
CDR3aa: CASSHLGTGGVRSYNSPLHF

abundance: NA
d_gene: TRBD1
v_gene: TRBV19
j_gene: TRBJ2-7
CDR3nt: TGTGCCAGTACCCGACAGGGGTCCTACGAGCAGTACTTC
CDR3aa: CASTRQGSYEQYF

abundance: NA
d_gene: NA
v_gene: TRBV12-3/TRBV12-4
j_gene: TRBJ1-2
CDR3nt: TGTGCCAGCAGTTTAGACCGTATCTATGGCTACACCTTC
CDR3aa: CASSLDRIYGYTF

abundance: many
d_gene: TRBD2
v_gene: TRBV6-6
j_gene: TRBJ2-7
CDR3nt: TGTGCCAGCAGTTACTCGGTTATGGGACTAGCGGGAACCTACGAGCAGTACTTC
CDR3aa: CASSYSVMGLAGTYEQYF

abundance: many
d_gene: TRBD1
v_gene: TRBV12-3/TRBV12-4
j_gene: TRBJ1-2
CDR3nt: TGTGCCAGCAGTCTCCGGACAGGGTGGATGGGTGGCTACACCTTC
CDR3aa: CASSLRTGWMGGYTF

abundance: NA
d_gene: TRBD2
v_gene: TRBV6-5
j_gene: TRBJ2-2
CDR3nt: TGTGCCAGCAGTTACTCGATAGCGGGAGGGCCGGGTACCGGGGAGCTGTTTTTT
CDR3aa: CASSYSIAGGPGTGELFF

abundance: NA
d_gene: NA
v_gene: TRBV25-1
j_gene: TRBJ2-1
CDR3nt: TGTGCCAGCAATAAACTAGGGCAGGATGAGCAGTTCTTC
CDR3aa: CASNKLGQDEQFF

abundance: few
d_gene: NA
v_gene: TRBV6-2/TRBV6-3
j_gene: TRBJ1-1
CDR3nt: TGTGCCAGCAGTTACCCCCCTTCTGAAGCTTTCTTT
CDR3aa: CASSYPPSEAFF

abundance: many
d_gene: NA
v_gene: TRBV6-2/TRBV6-3
j_gene: TRBJ1-5
CDR3nt: TGTGCCAGCAGTCCACTTGAATCGGGGCGAAACCAGCCCCAGCATTTT
CDR3aa: CASSPLESGRNQPQHF

abundance: NA
d_gene: NA
v_gene: TRBV19
j_gene: TRBJ2-7
CDR3nt: TGTGCCAGTAGTATAGGTCCCGACACCTACGAGCAGTACTTC
CDR3aa: CASSIGPDTYEQYF

abundance: few
d_gene: NA
v_gene: TRBV27
j_gene: TRBJ1-5
CDR3nt: TGTGCCAGCAGGCGGGGCGCCGATAGCAATCAGCCCCAGCATTTT
CDR3aa: CASRRGADSNQPQHF

abundance: few
d_gene: NA
v_gene: TRBV19
j_gene: TRBJ1-4
CDR3nt: TGTGCCAGTAGTACGCCGAGGTCCGAAAAACTGTTTTTT
CDR3aa: CASSTPRSEKLFF

abundance: many
d_gene: TRBD2
v_gene: TRBV20-1
j_gene: TRBJ2-7
CDR3nt: TGCAGTGCTAGTATAGCGGGGAGTGACTACGAGCAGTACTTC
CDR3aa: CSASIAGSDYEQYF

abundance: NA
d_gene: NA
v_gene: TRBV20-1
j_gene: TRBJ2-1
CDR3nt: TGCAGTGCTAGTTACTCCGGGGTCTACAATGAGCAGTTCTTC
CDR3aa: CSASYSGVYNEQFF

abundance: few
d_gene: TRBD2
v_gene: TRBV13
j_gene: TRBJ2-7
CDR3nt: TGTGCCAGCAGTTCCACTAGCGGGGGGGAAAGCTCCTACGAGCAGTACTTC
CDR3aa: CASSSTSGGESSYEQYF

abundance: many
d_gene: NA
v_gene: TRBV10-3
j_gene: TRBJ2-2
CDR3nt: TGTGCCATCAGCTCGGACAGAACCACCGGGGAGCTGTTTTTT
CDR3aa: CAISSDRTTGELFF

abundance: NA
d_gene: NA
v_gene: TRBV6-4
j_gene: TRBJ2-1
CDR3nt: TGTGCCAGCAGCGGGGATCCCGGGGGTGAGCAGTTCTTC
CDR3aa: CASSGDPGGEQFF